Reported below is one T cell receptor beta chain. As to time point: recipient sample about 28 days before transplant, after cytoreduction. The sample is drawn from a study of T cell clonotyping in hematopoietic cell transplantation. Sequencing used immunoSEQ multiplex PCR; TCRdb keeps in-frame clones, though not all of them. The data hold tens of thousands of clones, with 90% to 96% observed a single time. This CDR3 contains 14 residues. V trimming: 4 bases; J trimming: 4 bases; junction bases outside the gene matches: 6. CDR1 and CDR2 from the germline V gene are GTSNPN and SVGIG (reference sequence).

Sequenced material: peripheral blood mononuclear cells, taken before stem cell transplant. The chain couples TRBV30 to TRBJ2-3, with TRBD2 matching 9 bases. This clonotype was obtained from a woman between 50 and 59 years old with acute myeloid leukemia. Some clones in this sample may be carry-over from other donors' samples. CDR3: CAWNAGGPPDTQYF. The CDR3 nucleotides are TGTGCCTGGAACGCGGGAGGGCCCCCAGATACGCAGTATTTT.